This TCR beta chain was obtained from a study of cytomegalovirus exposure and HLA in healthy donors. Study findings and constraints: Researchers reported from a later analysis that most CMV-associated TCR beta chains appeared HLA-restricted. Accurate HLA-A and HLA-B prediction from TCR beta sequences was reported for most subjects. The authors enumerated 164 TCR beta chains as linked to cytomegalovirus.

The PCR had 60 Vbeta and 13 Jbeta primers. The assay was immunoSEQ multiplex PCR, and TCRdb's table has in-frame clones only and misses some. The data hold about 67,000 clones, with 75% observed a single time. With 4 bases clipped from V and 4 bases from J, the junction kept 5 bases outside the gene matches. CDR1 is MGHRA, CDR2 YSYEKL, per germline. The CDR3 has 15 amino acids. To note about this clone: As yet, its antigen is unknown.

Source material: PBMCs. This chain connects TRBV4-1 to TRBJ2-3; 10 nucleotides match TRBD1. The clonotype originates from a man aged 55 to 69 in good health and CMV-seropositive. The CDR3 bases are TGCGCCAGCAGCCCGGGACAGGGGTTCGCAGATACGCAGTATTTT. Translating gives CASSPGQGFADTQYF.